This T cell receptor beta chain stems from a study of beta chain features in type 1 diabetes. The study, taken as a whole, reports: Shortening of TCRB CDR3s, moderate but significant, appeared in all four CD4+ subsets of Type 1 diabetes patients.

Trimming took 4 bases from V and 5 from J; bases not matched to a gene: 7. Germline assignment: CDR1 SGHTA and CDR2 FQGNSA. The CDR3 spans 15 residues. Investigators reverse transcribed all isolated RNA, so they sequenced expressed TCRB transcripts. Data came from immunoSEQ multiplex PCR; TCRdb stores just in-frame clones and leaves some out. Here the sample spans about 160,000 clones, roughly 8% being singletons. This clone was detected only a few times. Antigen unknown. Sequencing used central memory CD4+ T cells from blood. This sequence originates from a woman younger than 35 with type 1 diabetes. This chain links TRBV7-2 with TRBJ2-5, with 10 bases fitting TRBD2. DNA for the CDR3: TGTGCCAGCAGCTCCCCTAGCGGGGGCGGGGAGACCCAGTACTTC. Its translation is CASSSPSGGGETQYF. The variable domain in full, with the rest retrieved from reference TRBV7-2 and TRBJ2-5, is GAGVSQSPSNKVTEKGKDVELRCDPISGHTALYWYRQSLGQGLEFLIYFQGNSAPDKSGLPSDRFSAERTGGSVSTLTIQRTQQEDSAVYLCASSSPSGGGETQYFGPGTRLLVL.